This entry lists 5 T cell receptor beta chains sequenced from one sample in a study of beta chain features in type 1 diabetes. Findings of the study overall: TCRB CDR3s were moderately but significantly shorter in Type 1 diabetes patients in all four CD4+ subsets.

These receptors have no known antigen. Reverse transcription of all isolated RNA meant that expressed TCRB transcripts were sequenced. Sequencing was performed with immunoSEQ multiplex PCR; in TCRdb, only in-frame clones are kept and a portion is missing. Among roughly 700,000 clones listed, roughly 13% were seen once. Sequenced material: naive CD4+ T cells from blood. These receptor sequences come from a man aged 18 to 35 with type 1 diabetes.

V usage is TRBV25-1 and J usage is TRBJ1-5, with no clear D. The V and J ends lost 7 bases and 7 bases respectively, with 14 bases between them. Germline V gives CDR1 MGHDK, CDR2 SYGVNS. This CDR3 region has 13 residues. CDR3 region: CASKGREWQPQHF. CDR3 in DNA: TGTGCCAGCAAGGGAAGGGAATGGCAGCCCCAGCATTTT.

V and J are TRBV14 and TRBJ1-1, with a tentative D call TRBD1 (5 bases). Trimming took 1 base from V and 4 from J, leaving 13 bases between them. From germline, CDR1 is SGHDN and CDR2 FVKESK. There are 15 residues in the CDR3. This CDR3 is CASSQGQGWATEAFF. In nucleotides, the CDR3 is TGTGCCAGCAGCCAAGGTCAGGGTTGGGCCACTGAAGCTTTCTTT. Looking up the rest from reference TRBV14 and TRBJ1-1 gives the full variable domain: EAGVTQFPSHSVIEKGQTVTLRCDPISGHDNLYWYRRVMGKEIKFLLHFVKESKQDESGMPNNRFLAERTGGTYSTLKVQPAELEDSGVYFCASSQGQGWATEAFFGQGTRLTVV.

This clone was counted a few times. The chain recombines TRBV4-2 with TRBJ2-3; 7 bases line up with TRBD1. V lost 3 bases, J lost 2 bases, and 8 bases stayed unmatched. CDR1 LGHNA and CDR2 YNFKEQ come from the germline V gene. This CDR3 is built from 16 residues. CDR3 protein: CASSQEGGPPTDTQYF. The CDR3 DNA sequence: TGTGCCAGCAGCCAGGAAGGGGGCCCGCCCACAGATACGCAGTATTTT.

This clone has only a few counts. CDR3 sequence (DNA): TGTGCCAGCAGAAATACGAACACCGGGGAGCTGTTTTTT. The encoded protein is CASRNTNTGELFF. This sequence joins TRBV6-4 and TRBJ2-2, with D uncertain. The germline V gene encodes CDR1 MRHNA and CDR2 SNTAGT. V lost 6 bases, J lost 0 bases, and 5 bases lay in between. This CDR3 is built from 13 residues.

Only a few counts were recorded for this clone. The chain couples TRBV4-1 to TRBJ2-1; maybe TRBD1 (6 bases). CDR1 MGHRA and CDR2 YSYEKL come from the germline V gene. Trimming took 1 base from V and 0 from J, leaving 16 bases between them. This CDR3 has 18 residues. Written as DNA, the CDR3 is TGCGCCAGCAGCCAAGTAACGTTAGGACAGAGCTCCTACAATGAGCAGTTCTTC. Protein product: CASSQVTLGQSSYNEQFF.